Sequencing of this TCR beta chain was carried out in a study of brain T cells in children with intractable seizures. CDR1 is MNHNY, CDR2 SVGAGI, per germline (reference sequence). The CDR3 loop spans 16 amino acids. The trim removed 7 bases at V and 0 bases at J, leaving 11 bases unmatched. Surgery cases with the highest brain T cell transcript signatures were chosen for sequencing. Findings of the study overall: Pre- and post-surgery blood differed in depth, so pre-surgery absences may be undersampling.

Worth noting for this clone: Its cognate antigen is unknown.

Sequencing used immunoSEQ multiplex PCR; TCRdb keeps in-frame clones, though not all of them. The table has under 150,000 clones, approximately 94% seen once. The sequences come from peripheral blood, collected at surgery. This clonotype originated in a boy younger than two with hemimegalencephaly and intractable seizures. The gene calls are TRBV6-6 and TRBJ2-5; TRBD1 agrees at 7 bases. CDR3: CASMDRDSSYQETQYF. The CDR3, as DNA: TGTGCCAGCATGGACCGGGACAGCTCGTACCAAGAGACCCAGTACTTC.